Given below is one T cell receptor (beta chain) in context. These data belong to a study of T cell changes during pregnancy in multiple sclerosis. The CDR3 is 13 amino acids. CDR1 and CDR2 from the germline V gene are SGHAT and FQNNGV. The ends were cut back, 1 base at V and 12 bases at J, with 13 bases in the middle. Libraries were prepared by immunoSEQ multiplex PCR; TCRdb keeps only in-frame clonotypes and omits some of them. The table lists roughly 40,000 clones, 75% to 95% of them singletons. The receptor was isolated from a female donor with multiple sclerosis, enrolled in a pregnancy study. Sequences were derived from CD8+ T cells from peripheral blood mononuclear cells, sampled before pregnancy. V usage is TRBV11-2 and J usage is TRBJ2-1; D is perhaps TRBD1 (6 bases). Here the CDR3 DNA reads TGTGCCAGCAGCTTAGGGGGGCGGCCCGGGCAGTTCTTC. This translates into CASSLGGRPGQFF. Full variable domain (missing parts from reference TRBV11-2 and TRBJ2-1): EAGVAQSPRYKIIEKRQSVAFWCNPISGHATLYWYQQILGQGPKLLIQFQNNGVVDDSQLPKDRFSAERLKGVDSTLKIQPAKLEDSAVYLCASSLGGRPGQFFGPGTRLTVL.